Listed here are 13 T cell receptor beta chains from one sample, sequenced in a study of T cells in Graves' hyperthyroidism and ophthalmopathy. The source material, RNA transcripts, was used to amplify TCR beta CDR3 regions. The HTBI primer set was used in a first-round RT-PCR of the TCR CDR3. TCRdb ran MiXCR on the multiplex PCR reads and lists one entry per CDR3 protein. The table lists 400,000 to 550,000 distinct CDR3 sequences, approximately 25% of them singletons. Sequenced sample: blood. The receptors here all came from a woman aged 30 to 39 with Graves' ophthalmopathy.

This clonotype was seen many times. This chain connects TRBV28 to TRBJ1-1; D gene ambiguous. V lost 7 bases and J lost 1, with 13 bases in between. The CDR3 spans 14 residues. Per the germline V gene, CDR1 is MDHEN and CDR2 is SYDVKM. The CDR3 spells CASTLGEGNTEAFF. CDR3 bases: TGTGCCAGCACCCTCGGGGAGGGGAACACTGAAGCTTTCTTT.

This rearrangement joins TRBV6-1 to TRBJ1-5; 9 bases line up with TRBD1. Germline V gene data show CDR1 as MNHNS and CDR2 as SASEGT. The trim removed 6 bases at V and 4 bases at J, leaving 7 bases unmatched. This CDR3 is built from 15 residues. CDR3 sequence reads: CASRTGGVGNQPQHF. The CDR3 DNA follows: TGTGCCAGCAGAACAGGGGGCGTGGGGAATCAGCCCCAGCATTTT.

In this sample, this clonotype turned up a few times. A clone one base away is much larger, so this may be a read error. CDR3 sequence reads: CVSSLEEWAEAFF. CDR3 sequence (DNA): TGCGTCAGCAGCTTGGAGGAGTGGGCGGAAGCTTTCTTT. The chain couples TRBV5-1 to TRBJ1-1; unclear D gene. This CDR3 has 13 residues. Germline values: CDR1 SGHRS, CDR2 YFSETQ.

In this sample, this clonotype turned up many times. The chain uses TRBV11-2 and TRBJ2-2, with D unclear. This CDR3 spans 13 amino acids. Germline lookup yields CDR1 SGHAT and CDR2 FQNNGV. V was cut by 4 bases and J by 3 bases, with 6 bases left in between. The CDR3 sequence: CASSSEDTGELFF. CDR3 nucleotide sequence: TGTGCCAGCAGCTCGGAAGACACCGGGGAGCTGTTTTTT.

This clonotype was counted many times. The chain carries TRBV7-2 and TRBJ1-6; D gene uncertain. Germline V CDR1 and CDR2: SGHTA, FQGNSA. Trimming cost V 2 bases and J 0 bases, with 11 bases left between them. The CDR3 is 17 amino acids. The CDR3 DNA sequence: TGTGCCAGCAGCTTAAGCGGGCCTAGCTCCTATAATTCACCCCTCCACTTT. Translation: CASSLSGPSSYNSPLHF.

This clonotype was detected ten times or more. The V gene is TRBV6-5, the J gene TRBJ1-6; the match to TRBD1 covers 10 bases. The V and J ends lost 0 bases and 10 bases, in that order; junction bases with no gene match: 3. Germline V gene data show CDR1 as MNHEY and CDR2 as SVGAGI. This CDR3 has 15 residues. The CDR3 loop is CASSYSGDRGSPLHF. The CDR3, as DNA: TGTGCCAGCAGTTACTCGGGGGACAGGGGCTCACCCCTCCACTTT.

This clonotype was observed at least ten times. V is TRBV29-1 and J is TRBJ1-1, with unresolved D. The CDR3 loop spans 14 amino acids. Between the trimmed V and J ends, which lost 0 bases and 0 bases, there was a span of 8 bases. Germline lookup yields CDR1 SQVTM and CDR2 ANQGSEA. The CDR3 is CSVEDRGMNTEAFF. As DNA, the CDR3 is TGCAGCGTTGAAGATCGGGGAATGAACACTGAAGCTTTCTTT.

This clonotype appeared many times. The CDR3: CASRGTGGAYEQYF. The CDR3 region has the DNA TGTGCCAGCAGGGGGACAGGGGGGGCCTACGAGCAGTACTTC. The chain couples TRBV27 to TRBJ2-7, with 11 bases identical to TRBD1. Germline V gene sequence: CDR1 MNHEY, CDR2 SMNVEV (reference sequence). V trimming: 6 bases; J trimming: 2 bases; junction bases outside the gene matches: 3. The CDR3 is 14 amino acids.

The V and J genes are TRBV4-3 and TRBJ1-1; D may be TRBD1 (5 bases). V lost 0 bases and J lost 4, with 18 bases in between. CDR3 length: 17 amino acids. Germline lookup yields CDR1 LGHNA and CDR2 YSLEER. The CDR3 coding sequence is TGCGCCAGCAGCCAAGATCCGGTTTGGGGGTACGGCACTGAAGCTTTCTTT. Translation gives CASSQDPVWGYGTEAFF.

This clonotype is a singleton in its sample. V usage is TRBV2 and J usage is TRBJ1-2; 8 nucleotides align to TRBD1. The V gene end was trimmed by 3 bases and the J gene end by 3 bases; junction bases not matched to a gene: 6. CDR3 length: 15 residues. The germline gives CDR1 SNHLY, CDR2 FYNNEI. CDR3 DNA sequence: TGTGCCAGCAGTGATGCAGGGGGCGAGTACTATGGCTACACCTTC. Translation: CASSDAGGEYYGYTF.

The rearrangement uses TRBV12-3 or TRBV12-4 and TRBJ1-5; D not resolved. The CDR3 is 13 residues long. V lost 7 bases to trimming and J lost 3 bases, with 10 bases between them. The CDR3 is CASMRSANQPQHF. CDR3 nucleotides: TGTGCCAGCATGAGGAGTGCCAATCAGCCCCAGCATTTT.

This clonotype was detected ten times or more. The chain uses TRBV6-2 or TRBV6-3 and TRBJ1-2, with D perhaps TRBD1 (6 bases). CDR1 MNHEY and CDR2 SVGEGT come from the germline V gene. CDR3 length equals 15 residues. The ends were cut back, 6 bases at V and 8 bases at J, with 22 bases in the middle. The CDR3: CASSSRGQIDYGYTF. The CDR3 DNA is TGTGCCAGCAGCTCCCGGGGGCAGATCGATTACGGCTACACCTTC.

CDR3 loop: CASSPDRIQPQHF. Here the CDR3 DNA reads TGTGCCAGCAGCCCTGACAGGATACAGCCCCAGCATTTT. The V gene is TRBV7-2, the J gene TRBJ1-5, with D tentatively TRBD1 (6 bases). The CDR3 is made up of 13 amino acids. Germline CDR1 and CDR2: SGHTA and FQGNSA. V was cut by 5 bases and J by 7 bases, with 12 bases left in between.